A selection of T cell receptor beta chains follows, all from one sample in a study of beta chain features in type 1 diabetes. Sequenced by immunoSEQ multiplex PCR; TCRdb stores in-frame clones only, minus some. The data show 300,000 to 400,000 clones, roughly 13% seen once. The sample consisted of naive CD4+ T cells from blood. Receptor source: a woman aged 18-30 years with type 1 diabetes. Each CDR3 is given with its conserved first and last residue. A D gene is named only where the DNA matches it firmly. Not all rows give a size; the values are once, few, many and, for expanded clones, a class.

clone_size	d_call	v_call	j_call	cdr3_nt	cdr3_aa
few	NA	TRBV2	TRBJ2-3	TGTGCCAGCAGCGCGGGACTCCTGACAGATACGCAGTATTTT	CASSAGLLTDTQYF
few	TRBD1	TRBV7-9	TRBJ1-3	TGTGCCAGCAGCTTATCGGGACAGGGGTCTGGAAACACCATATATTTT	CASSLSGQGSGNTIYF
many	NA	TRBV29-1	TRBJ1-2	TGCAGCGTGGCGACGGGGAGGGACTATGGCTACACCTTC	CSVATGRDYGYTF
NA	TRBD2	TRBV5-1	TRBJ2-1	TGCGCCAGCAGCTTGGGCCCCGGGACTAGCGGGGACCTAGGGACACGGAATGAGCAGTTCTTC	CASSLGPGTSGDLGTRNEQFF
NA	TRBD1	TRBV6-5	TRBJ1-1	TGTGCCAGCAGTTACTCCGGGACAGGGAACACTGAAGCTTTCTTT	CASSYSGTGNTEAFF
NA	NA	TRBV23-1	TRBJ2-7	TGCGCCAGCAGTCAATCTAACCCCCAGGGTATGTCCTACGAGCAGTACTTC	CASSQSNPQGMSYEQYF
few	TRBD1	TRBV18	TRBJ1-4	TGTGCCAGCTCACCACCGGGGACAGCCTTAAATGAAAAACTGTTTTTT	CASSPPGTALNEKLFF
NA	TRBD2	TRBV2	TRBJ2-7	TGTGCCAGCAGATACGGGGGGGGAGACGAGCAGTACTTC	CASRYGGGDEQYF
few	NA	TRBV27	TRBJ2-7	TGTGCCAGCAGTTTATTTCGGGGGGCCTCCTACGAGCAGTACTTC	CASSLFRGASYEQYF
NA	NA	TRBV30	TRBJ1-5	TGTGCCTGGAGTTCGGGGGGCGAATGGCAGCCCCAGCATTTT	CAWSSGGEWQPQHF
few	NA	TRBV4-2	TRBJ2-7	TGTGCCAGCAGCCAAGATGTGGAGGGGAGTTCCTACGAGCAGTACTTC	CASSQDVEGSSYEQYF
few	NA	TRBV11-3	TRBJ2-5	TGTGCCAGCAGGCGGTCGGAGACCCAGTACTTC	CASRRSETQYF
NA	NA	TRBV6-1	TRBJ2-7	TGTGCCAGCAGTGATCAGGGGATCTCCTACGAGCAGTACTTC	CASSDQGISYEQYF
NA	NA	TRBV5-5	TRBJ1-1	TGTGCCAGCAAAAGGGGGGGGAACACTGAAGCTTTCTTT	CASKRGGNTEAFF
NA	TRBD1	TRBV7-8	TRBJ1-2	TGTGCCAGCAGCTCGGGACAGTTCGATGGCTACACCTTC	CASSSGQFDGYTF
NA	TRBD1	TRBV18	TRBJ1-5	TGTGCCAGCTCACCAACAGGGGATAATCAGCCCCAGCATTTT	CASSPTGDNQPQHF
NA	NA	TRBV7-8	TRBJ2-7	TGTGCCAGCACCCCGGATCGGGTTCCCTACGAGCAGTACTTC	CASTPDRVPYEQYF
NA	NA	TRBV14	TRBJ1-1	TGTGCCAGCAGCCAAGAGGGGACTGCAGGCGGAGCTTTCTTT	CASSQEGTAGGAFF
NA	TRBD2	TRBV11-2	TRBJ2-1	TGTGCCAGCAGCCTCGGACTAGTTCATGAGCAGTTCTTC	CASSLGLVHEQFF
few	TRBD2	TRBV5-5	TRBJ2-5	TGTGCCAGCAGCTTCGGCACTAGCGGGAGAGCCAAGTACTTC	CASSFGTSGRAKYF
few	TRBD2	TRBV5-1	TRBJ2-7	TGCGCCAGCAGCTCGCTAGCGGGAGGAGAGCAGTACTTC	CASSSLAGGEQYF
few	NA	TRBV5-4	TRBJ2-3	TGTGCCAGCAGACAAACTAGCTCCGATACGCAGTATTTT	CASRQTSSDTQYF
few	NA	TRBV30	TRBJ1-4	TGTGCCTGGAGTCGTGGGGCAGCGGAAAAACTGTTTTTT	CAWSRGAAEKLFF
NA	NA	TRBV30	TRBJ2-2	TGTGCCAACGGAGGGGCAGGATCTACGAACACCGGGGAGCTGTTTTTT	CANGGAGSTNTGELFF
few	NA	TRBV18	TRBJ1-4	TGTGCCAGCTCACCCCGGGACAAGACAACATCTAATGAAAAACTGTTTTTT	CASSPRDKTTSNEKLFF
NA	TRBD2	TRBV2	TRBJ2-5	TGTGCCAGCAGTGTGCGGCAACTAGCGGGAGGTTCGGAGACCCAGTACTTC	CASSVRQLAGGSETQYF
few	TRBD1	TRBV7-9	TRBJ1-1	TGTGCCAGCAGCATGGGGACAGAGAACACTGAAGCTTTCTTT	CASSMGTENTEAFF
NA	NA	TRBV9	TRBJ1-5	TGTGCCAGCAGCGTTGGGAGTTGGGATCCGCCCCAGCATTTT	CASSVGSWDPPQHF
NA	NA	TRBV4-2	TRBJ1-3	TGTGCCAGCAGCCAAGAGGTAGTCTCTGGAAACACCATATATTTT	CASSQEVVSGNTIYF
few	NA	TRBV30	TRBJ2-5	TGTGCCTGGACTACCGGACGGGGGAGGTCAGAGACCCAGTACTTC	CAWTTGRGRSETQYF
few	TRBD1	TRBV19	TRBJ1-1	TGTGCCAGTAGTGCAATCGGGACAGCGAACACTGAAGCTTTCTTT	CASSAIGTANTEAFF
NA	NA	TRBV18	TRBJ1-1	TGTGCCAGCTCACCAGCTTGGGGGAGGGTGGCTGAAGCTTTCTTT	CASSPAWGRVAEAFF
few	TRBD2	TRBV2	TRBJ2-6	TGTGCCAGCAGTGAGACACTAGCGGGAGGTATCTCTGGGGCCAACGTCCTGACTTTC	CASSETLAGGISGANVLTF
few	TRBD2	TRBV7-2	TRBJ2-5	TGTGCCAGCAGCTTAGCGGGGGGAGCGGGAGGAGGGGAGACCCAGTACTTC	CASSLAGGAGGGETQYF
NA	NA	TRBV6-5	TRBJ1-1	TGTGCCAGCAGTTCCTGGGCCGAGAACACTGAAGCTTTCTTT	CASSSWAENTEAFF
few	NA	TRBV5-1	TRBJ2-2	TGCGCCAGCAGCTTGAACTTAGCGGTCAACACCGGGGAGCTGTTTTTT	CASSLNLAVNTGELFF
NA	TRBD2	TRBV28	TRBJ2-1	TGTGCCAGCAACCGACTAGCGGGAGTCGTGTATGAGCAGTTCTTC	CASNRLAGVVYEQFF
few	NA	TRBV5-1	TRBJ1-1	TGCGCCAGCAGCTTGAGACGGAGGTCGCCGTACACTGAAGCTTTCTTT	CASSLRRRSPYTEAFF
few	NA	TRBV18	TRBJ2-7	TGTGCCAGCTCACGAGACAGCAGGGCTGCCGAGCAGTACTTC	CASSRDSRAAEQYF
few	TRBD2	TRBV7-2	TRBJ2-3	TGTGCCAGCAGCTCCTATTCCGGGACTAGCGGGAGGGATACGCAGTATTTT	CASSSYSGTSGRDTQYF
few	NA	TRBV19	TRBJ2-3	TGTGCCAGTAGTATCTGGGGGGCAGATACGCAGTATTTT	CASSIWGADTQYF
few	TRBD1	TRBV5-1	TRBJ2-5	TGCGCCAGCAGCCTCTCGGGACAGGGAGGTCAGGAGACCCAGTACTTC	CASSLSGQGGQETQYF
few	NA	TRBV18	TRBJ1-2	TGTGCCAGCTCACCCGGGGTCAACTATGGCTACACCTTC	CASSPGVNYGYTF
NA	NA	TRBV6-5	TRBJ1-2	TGTGCCAGCAGTTCCGGGGGGTATGGCTACACCTTC	CASSSGGYGYTF
few	NA	TRBV16	TRBJ2-1	TGTGCCAGCAGCCCCCGTACAAGTGGCAATGAGCAGTTCTTC	CASSPRTSGNEQFF
NA	TRBD1	TRBV30	TRBJ1-5	TGTGCCTGGACCAGTGGACAGGGATATCAGCCCCAGCATTTT	CAWTSGQGYQPQHF
few	NA	TRBV29-1	TRBJ1-1	TGCAGCGTTGAAGACTCACAGAACACTGAAGCTTTCTTT	CSVEDSQNTEAFF
few	NA	TRBV30	TRBJ2-1	TGTGCCTGGAGTGTACATGGGGGAGGAATTAATGAGCAGTTCTTC	CAWSVHGGGINEQFF
NA	TRBD1	TRBV9	TRBJ1-1	TGTGCCAGCAGCGTAGAGCCGGACAGGCCGATGAACACTGAAGCTTTCTTT	CASSVEPDRPMNTEAFF
NA	NA	TRBV28	TRBJ2-4	TGTGCCACTCAAACAGGGCCTAAAAACATTCAGTACTTC	CATQTGPKNIQYF
NA	NA	TRBV2	TRBJ2-1	TGTGCCAGCAGTGAAGCGGGAGGGGGGTACAATGAGCAGTTCTTC	CASSEAGGGYNEQFF
few	TRBD1	TRBV19	TRBJ2-6	TGTGCCAGTAGGAGACAGGGTCCCCATCGCTCTGGGGCCAACGTCCTGACTTTC	CASRRQGPHRSGANVLTF
few	TRBD1	TRBV4-2	TRBJ1-2	TGTGCCAGCAGCCAGGAAGACAGGGTATATGGCTACACCTTC	CASSQEDRVYGYTF
NA	NA	TRBV5-1	TRBJ1-1	TGCGCCAGCAGCTTGGTGGGTACGGGGGATGAAGCTTTCTTT	CASSLVGTGDEAFF
NA	TRBD1	TRBV18	TRBJ1-1	TGTGCCAGCTCCCTTGACAGGGTTGAAGCTTTCTTT	CASSLDRVEAFF